Each of the 4 T cell receptor beta chains below was sequenced from the same sample in a study of T-cell memory formation after mild COVID-19. Each CDR3 protein gets one entry after TCRdb re-called the 5' RACE reads with MiXCR. Altogether hundreds of thousands of distinct CDR3 sequences are present, roughly a fifth being singletons, with the ten largest covering about 8.7%. Sample: PBMCs or a T cell subset sorted from them (not recorded which). The origin of the receptors is an adult woman who had mild COVID-19 (a few samples of this study predate the infection). Cell type and time point are not known.

This clonotype was picked up a small number of times. V gene TRBV9 combines with J gene TRBJ1-1, with D perhaps TRBD1 (6 bases). The CDR3 is 15 residues long. CDR1 and CDR2 (germline): SGDLS, YYNGEE. Trimming stripped 3 bases from V and 1 base from J, with 13 bases between. CDR3 in DNA: TGTGCCAGCAGCGCGACAGGACAGACGAACACTGAAGCTTTCTTT. Its protein is CASSATGQTNTEAFF.

J is TRBJ2-3 and V is TRBV6-2 or TRBV6-3; D gene ambiguous. Trimming removed 2 bases at V and 8 bases at J, with 17 bases between. Germline assignment: CDR1 MNHEY and CDR2 SVGEGT. This CDR3 comprises 15 residues. CDR3 nucleotide sequence: TGTGCCAGCAGTTACGATATTGAGGTGGTTGGTACGCAGTATTTT. It specifies CASSYDIEVVGTQYF.

This clonotype has more than one count but fewer than ten. For the CDR3, the DNA is TGTGCCAGCAGTTACTCGACTTGGCGTTCCTCCTACAATGAGCAGTTCTTC. It encodes CASSYSTWRSSYNEQFF. The J gene is TRBJ2-1, the V gene TRBV6-2 or TRBV6-3, with D hard to call. The V gene lost 0 bases and the J gene lost 0 bases, with 12 bases spanning the gap. Germline lookup yields CDR1 MNHEY and CDR2 SVGEGT. The CDR3 has 17 residues.

Only a few counts were recorded for this clonotype. The J gene is TRBJ2-2, the V gene TRBV4-1, with 16 bases lining up with TRBD2. V lost 7 bases and J lost 1; bases outside the gene matches: 9. The CDR3 loop spans 19 amino acids. The germline gives CDR1 MGHRA, CDR2 YSYEKL. The CDR3 DNA sequence: TGCGCCAGCAACCCCACGGGACTAGCGGGAGGGGGGAACACCGGGGAGCTGTTTTTT. Translating it yields CASNPTGLAGGGNTGELFF.